One sample yielded the 17 T cell receptor beta chains listed below, sequenced in a study of OX40 agonist ivuxolimab in advanced cancers. Profiled with immunoSEQ multiplex PCR; TCRdb holds only in-frame clones, not every one. The sample has about 89,000 clones, 70% to 90% seen once. The sequencing used CD4+ or CD8+ T cells sorted from blood, collected in a trial of the OX40 agonist ivuxolimab. Every receptor here comes from an adult with an advanced solid tumor such as melanoma, head and neck, liver or kidney cancer.

The chain has TRBV4-1 and TRBJ2-1; TRBD1 matches 7 bases. The CDR3 is 15 amino acids. The ends lost 5 bases at V and 8 bases at J; junction bases unmatched: 12. Per germline, CDR1 MGHRA and CDR2 YSYEKL. This CDR3 is CASSSVGTVSDEQFF. The CDR3 DNA follows: TGCGCCAGCAGCTCCGTCGGGACAGTCTCCGATGAGCAGTTCTTC.

The chain employs TRBV10-3 and TRBJ1-1, with no clear D. There are 13 residues in the CDR3. The germline CDR1 and CDR2 sequences are ENHRY and SYGVKD. V lost 10 bases to trimming and J lost 1 base, with 13 bases between them. The CDR3: CATLGQPNTEAFF. Here the CDR3 DNA reads TGTGCCACCCTCGGGCAACCGAACACTGAAGCTTTCTTT.

This chain uses TRBV14 with TRBJ1-2; TRBD1 might be the D (5 bases). CDR3 length: 13 amino acids. Germline CDR1 and CDR2: SGHDN and FVKESK. V was shortened by 1 base and J by 7 bases, with 10 bases between the two germline ends. The CDR3 protein is CASSQGTFSGYTF. The CDR3, as DNA: TGTGCCAGCAGCCAAGGGACATTCAGTGGCTACACCTTC. The whole variable domain, filled in from reference TRBV14 and TRBJ1-2, reads EAGVTQFPSHSVIEKGQTVTLRCDPISGHDNLYWYRRVMGKEIKFLLHFVKESKQDESGMPNNRFLAERTGGTYSTLKVQPAELEDSGVYFCASSQGTFSGYTFGSGTRLTVV.

This rearrangement joins TRBV6-1 to TRBJ1-2, with 9 bases that match TRBD1. The germline gives CDR1 MNHNS, CDR2 SASEGT. After removal of 10 bases from V and 6 bases from J, the junction contained 15 bases not matched to a gene. This CDR3 has 15 amino acids. The DNA for the CDR3 is TGTGCCACCCTCAGGGCGGGACAGGGTATGAATGGCTACACCTTC. Protein product: CATLRAGQGMNGYTF.

The J gene is TRBJ2-5, the V gene TRBV5-1; possible D gene TRBD2, 5 bases. Looked up from germline, CDR1 is SGHRS and CDR2 is YFSETQ. Trimming pared 4 bases from V and 4 bases from J, leaving 17 bases between. The CDR3 contains 15 residues. As DNA, the CDR3 is TGCGCCAGCAGCGCTCGGGCGTCCGGAGGAGAGACCCAGTACTTC. Translated, it gives CASSARASGGETQYF.

This clone has a handful of counts. The chain uses TRBV2 and TRBJ1-2; D remains ambiguous. CDR1 and CDR2 (germline): SNHLY, FYNNEI. Trimming stripped 3 bases from V and 4 bases from J, with 9 bases between. The CDR3 totals 13 residues. CDR3 sequence: CASSDSQSYGYTF. The CDR3, as DNA: TGTGCCAGCAGTGATTCTCAATCCTATGGCTACACCTTC.

This chain uses TRBV11-2 with TRBJ2-3, with 13 bases fitting TRBD2. The V segment lost 4 bases and the J segment 0 bases; nucleotides outside the gene matches: 10. This CDR3 is 19 amino acids long. Germline V gene lookup returns CDR1 SGHAT and CDR2 FQNNGV. Here the CDR3 reads CASSYRGGTSGESTDTQYF. CDR3 nucleotide sequence: TGTGCCAGCAGCTATCGTGGCGGGACTAGCGGGGAAAGCACAGATACGCAGTATTTT.

The chain has TRBV4-1 and TRBJ1-3; 8 positions match TRBD1. Germline-derived CDR1 and CDR2 are MGHRA and YSYEKL. Trimming cost V 4 bases and J 0 bases; bases outside gene matches: 8. The CDR3 totals 17 residues. For the CDR3, the DNA is TGCGCCAGCAGCCGACCGGGACAGGAAACCTCTGGAAACACCATATATTTT. This codes for CASSRPGQETSGNTIYF.

The chain uses TRBV5-6 and TRBJ1-2; no clear D gene. V was pared by 0 bases and J by 2 bases, with 11 bases between. Germline V gene sequence: CDR1 SGHDT, CDR2 YYEEEE. This CDR3 region has 15 residues. CDR3 amino acids: CASSLVRMKNYGYTF. CDR3 DNA sequence: TGTGCCAGCAGCTTGGTCAGAATGAAAAACTATGGCTACACCTTC.

The genes are TRBV7-6 and TRBJ2-1; the D gene is possibly TRBD1 (6 bases). Trimming took off 4 bases at V and 2 bases at J, with 9 bases between the two ends. The CDR3 runs 14 residues. Germline CDR1 and CDR2: SGHVS and FNYEAQ. CDR3 in amino acids: CASSSGTTYNEQFF. The CDR3 nucleotides are TGTGCCAGCAGCTCCGGGACAACCTACAATGAGCAGTTCTTC.

The J gene is TRBJ1-1, the V gene TRBV6-5, with 10 positions matching TRBD1. The CDR3 contains 16 residues. CDR1 MNHEY and CDR2 SVGAGI come from the germline V gene. V lost 0 bases and J lost 0; bases outside the gene matches: 1. CDR3 nucleotides: TGTGCCAGCAGTTACTCGGGGACAGGGGTGAACACTGAAGCTTTCTTT. This gives the protein CASSYSGTGVNTEAFF.

The chain couples TRBV6-6 to TRBJ1-1; TRBD1 might be the D (6 bases). The CDR3 consists of 13 residues. Germline loops: CDR1 MNHNY, CDR2 SVGAGI (reference sequence). Trimming shortened V by 6 bases and J by 4 bases, and 12 bases separated the two germline ends. The CDR3 coding sequence is TGTGCCAGCAGGCCCGGACAGATCACTGAAGCTTTCTTT. It codes for CASRPGQITEAFF.

The chain has TRBV5-1 and TRBJ2-5; D is perhaps TRBD2 (5 bases). Germline lookup yields CDR1 SGHRS and CDR2 YFSETQ. V lost 4 bases, J lost 1 base, and 17 bases lay in between. The CDR3 has 16 residues. DNA of the CDR3: TGCGCCAGCAGCCTCACTCGAGGGAGCGGCCAAGAGACCCAGTACTTC. It specifies CASSLTRGSGQETQYF.

The CDR3 DNA is TGTGCCAGCAGCCTGGGTGGTAGTTTGAACACTGAAGCTTTCTTT. This gives the protein CASSLGGSLNTEAFF. The V gene is TRBV5-4, the J gene TRBJ1-1; unclear D gene. CDR3 size: 15 residues. V lost 4 bases and J lost 0, with 13 bases in between. Germline loops: CDR1 SGHNT, CDR2 YYREEE (reference sequence).

The chain recombines TRBV7-9 with TRBJ2-7, with D perhaps TRBD1 (6 bases). This CDR3 has 14 residues. The V end lost 8 bases, the J end lost 13 bases, and 27 bases lay between the germline ends. Germline lookup yields CDR1 SEHNR and CDR2 FQNEAQ (reference sequence). CDR3 region: CASSGVDLGQKIYF. The CDR3 region has the DNA TGTGCCAGCTCAGGGGTAGACCTAGGACAGAAGATTTACTTC.

The rearrangement uses TRBV2 and TRBJ2-7, with 11 bases identical to TRBD1. The V and J ends lost 4 bases and 1 base, in that order; junction bases with no gene match: 3. Germline CDR1 and CDR2: SNHLY and FYNNEI. The CDR3 runs 15 residues. The CDR3 bases are TGTGCCAGCAGTGGGGACAGGGGGGTTTCCTACGAGCAGTACTTC. This codes for CASSGDRGVSYEQYF.

The chain is built from TRBV30 and TRBJ1-1; D might be TRBD1 (5 bases). Trimming stripped 0 bases from V and 8 bases from J, with 13 bases between. The CDR3 consists of 13 residues. Germline V gives CDR1 GTSNPN, CDR2 SVGIG (reference sequence). The CDR3 DNA follows: TGTGCCTGGAGTGTACTATCCCGGGGCGAAGCTTTCTTT. Translating it yields CAWSVLSRGEAFF.